This T cell receptor (beta chain) is drawn from a study of cytomegalovirus exposure and HLA in healthy donors. Overall study: In an early release, HLA-typed donors contributed 77 million or so unique TCR sequences. The study, taken as a whole, reports: The majority of CMV-associated TCR beta chains were reported as apparently HLA-restricted in a later analysis. Earlier results showed most TCR beta V segments being productive about 87% or about 30% of the time.

This clone was detected a few times. Its matching antigen is unknown. Germline V gene sequence: CDR1 LNHNV, CDR2 YYDKDF (reference sequence). V lost 1 base and J lost 0; bases outside the gene matches: 6. The CDR3 extends over 18 amino acids. 13 Jbeta primers and 60 Vbeta primers were used for the PCR. Authors' analysis steps: A later analysis tallied 80 million to 100 million unique TCR beta chains, some 10 million of them shared. Measured with immunoSEQ multiplex PCR; TCRdb has only the in-frame clones, and not every one. V, J and clone size are taken as reported in that table, and D and trimming were inferred from the DNA itself. Among about 190,000 clones listed, over 70% were seen once.

The receptor comes from a woman under 30 in good health and CMV-seropositive. Sequencing was done on a sample of PBMCs. The chain joins TRBV15 to TRBJ2-3; 11 bases are shared with TRBD2. The CDR3 DNA reads as TGTGCCACCAGCAGAGCCATAGCGGGGGGGCCAAGCACAGATACGCAGTATTTT. Protein product: CATSRAIAGGPSTDTQYF.